This T cell receptor beta chain was sequenced in a study of blood T cells in healthy people across ages. With a J-beta primer mix and a sample-barcoded 5' primer, a second PCR ran about 6 to 11 cycles. TCRdb itself ran the 5' RACE reads through MiXCR, one entry per CDR3 protein. Of 850,000 to 1,300,000 distinct CDR3 sequences listed, 35% to 50% are singletons. The authors extracted at least 6 micrograms of total RNA per sample. Germline CDR1 reads DFQATT; CDR2 reads SNEGSKA (reference sequence). The length of the CDR3 is 15 residues. Trimming removed 4 bases from V and 1 base from J, with 16 bases in between.

This TCR came from a woman aged 55 to 70 in good health. V usage is TRBV20-1 and J usage is TRBJ1-2; a possible D gene is TRBD1 (5 bases). The specimen was blood. CDR3 bases: TGCAGTGCTAAAGTTCGCCAGGGAAGTAACTATGGCTACACCTTC. Translation: CSAKVRQGSNYGYTF.